This TCR beta chain was found in a study of T-cell memory formation after mild COVID-19. Whole-study context: Clusters were largely donor specific.

Germline V lookup: CDR1 SGHAT, CDR2 FQNNGV. Trimming at V came to 0 bases and at J to 13 bases, leaving 12 bases not matched to a gene. This CDR3 has 15 residues. With constant-segment primers, 5'RACE yielded cDNA libraries of TCR alpha and TCR beta that carried sample barcodes and UMIs. Using its own MiXCR run on the 5' RACE reads, TCRdb lists one record per CDR3 protein. Of under 600,000 distinct CDR3 sequences in the sample, approximately 21% were seen once. Findings and limits, study-wide: Second-wave clones that peaked on day 37 lacked confirmed SARS-CoV-2 specificity. The pre-infection memory compartment contained some responding clones, suggesting cross-reactive memory joined.

About this clonotype itself: Its target is unknown.

The specimen sequenced was PBMCs or a T cell subset sorted from them (not recorded which). The TCR originated in an adult woman who had mild COVID-19 (a few samples of this study predate the infection). Cell type and time point are not known. The chain employs TRBV11-2 and TRBJ1-1; 9 bases line up with TRBD1. CDR3 in DNA: TGTGCCAGCAGCTTAGATTGGGACCGGGACAGGGTTATTTTCTTT. It encodes CASSLDWDRDRVIFF.